These 13 T cell receptor beta chains were all obtained from the same sample, sequenced in a study of T cell changes during pregnancy in multiple sclerosis. The table came from immunoSEQ multiplex PCR; TCRdb's copy has only in-frame clones and leaves some out. Of tens of thousands of clones in the sample, roughly 93% are singletons; the top ten hold approximately 2.5%. Sequencing used peripheral blood, obtained in the second trimester of pregnancy. These receptors came from a female donor with multiple sclerosis, enrolled in a pregnancy study.

This chain joins TRBV5-1 and TRBJ2-7; D perhaps matches TRBD1 (5 bases). The length of the CDR3 is 12 residues. Trimming cost V 4 bases and J 3 bases, with 8 bases left between them. Germline V CDR1 and CDR2: SGHRS, YFSETQ. DNA for the CDR3: TGCGCCAGCAGCGCTGACAGCTACGAGCAGTACTTC. This codes for CASSADSYEQYF.

The chain uses TRBV6-5 and TRBJ2-7; D possibly corresponds to TRBD2 (6 bases). V shed 2 bases and J shed 2 bases, with 16 bases lying between them. Germline V lookup: CDR1 MNHEY, CDR2 SVGAGI. CDR3 size: 16 residues. The CDR3 nucleotides read TGTGCCAGCAGTTACACCGCCGGGGGTTCAACCTACGAGCAGTACTTC. As protein: CASSYTAGGSTYEQYF.

This clone has just a few counts. The chain carries TRBV6-5 and TRBJ1-1; TRBD1 is a possible D gene (6 bases). Germline loops: CDR1 MNHEY, CDR2 SVGAGI. Trimming pared 7 bases from V and 5 bases from J, leaving 17 bases between. CDR3 length equals 14 residues. CDR3 sequence: CASTPAQGKTEAFF. CDR3 in DNA: TGTGCCAGCACCCCCGCGCAGGGGAAAACTGAAGCTTTCTTT.

J is TRBJ1-5 and V is TRBV7-6; 7 positions match TRBD1. J lost 5 bases, V lost 4 bases, and 5 bases had no gene match. There are 14 residues in the CDR3. CDR1 and CDR2 (germline): SGHVS, FNYEAQ. The CDR3 is CASSSGQPHQPQHF. The CDR3, as DNA: TGTGCCAGCAGCTCGGGACAGCCCCATCAGCCCCAGCATTTT.

This rearrangement joins TRBV6-1 to TRBJ2-3; possible D gene TRBD1, 6 bases. This CDR3 is 15 amino acids long. Germline V gene sequence: CDR1 MNHNS, CDR2 SASEGT. Trimming shortened V by 0 bases and J by 1 base, and 8 bases separated the two germline ends. The CDR3 spells CASSEAGHGTDTQYF. The CDR3 nucleotides read TGTGCCAGCAGTGAAGCGGGACACGGCACAGATACGCAGTATTTT.

This chain links TRBV6-1 with TRBJ1-2; D call uncertain. The V end lost 1 base, the J end lost 4 bases, and 10 bases lay between the germline ends. The CDR3 is 14 residues long. Germline CDR1 reads MNHNS; CDR2 reads SASEGT. CDR3 in DNA: TGTGCCAGCAGTGAAGGGTTACAGCCCTATGGCTACACCTTC. Translation: CASSEGLQPYGYTF.

The chain couples TRBV5-1 to TRBJ2-2, with 8 bases aligning to TRBD1. The germline V gene encodes CDR1 SGHRS and CDR2 YFSETQ. The CDR3 length is 18 residues. The ends lost 4 bases at V and 2 bases at J; junction bases unmatched: 13. CDR3 sequence reads: CASSPGAKGQVNTGELFF. DNA for the CDR3: TGCGCCAGCAGCCCGGGGGCAAAGGGACAGGTTAACACCGGGGAGCTGTTTTTT.

The chain recombines TRBV5-6 with TRBJ1-5; no definite D call. Germline V CDR1 and CDR2: SGHDT, YYEEEE. With 0 bases removed from V and 11 bases from J, the gap between germline ends came to 15 bases. The CDR3 extends over 14 amino acids. Here the CDR3 reads CASSLGPTENSQHF. Written as DNA, the CDR3 is TGTGCCAGCAGCTTGGGCCCCACAGAGAACTCCCAGCATTTT.

This chain connects TRBV6-5 to TRBJ1-6, with D hard to call. CDR1 and CDR2 (germline): MNHEY, SVGAGI. The CDR3 consists of 13 residues. V gave up 6 bases and J gave up 7 bases, with 10 bases separating them. DNA of the CDR3: TGTGCCAGCAGGCCGGGTCTGAATTCACCCCTCCACTTT. Translating gives CASRPGLNSPLHF.

The rearrangement links TRBV6-1 to TRBJ2-5, with 7 nucleotides matching TRBD1. This CDR3 has 15 residues. J lost 4 bases, V lost 3 bases, and 8 bases had no gene match. CDR1 MNHNS and CDR2 SASEGT come from the germline V gene. The CDR3 nucleotides read TGTGCCAGCAGTGACGGTGAACAGGGGCCAGAGACCCAGTACTTC. It is translated as CASSDGEQGPETQYF.

J is TRBJ2-2 and V is TRBV6-1; 10 bases fit TRBD2. This CDR3 is 17 amino acids long. With 4 bases clipped from V and 0 bases from J, the junction kept 5 bases outside the gene matches. Per germline, CDR1 MNHNS and CDR2 SASEGT. The CDR3 DNA follows: TGTGCCAGCAGTGTCAGCGGGGGGGCCGCGAACACCGGGGAGCTGTTTTTT. As protein: CASSVSGGAANTGELFF.

The CDR3 protein is CASTPGTNSYEQYF. The CDR3 DNA is TGTGCCAGCACCCCTGGGACTAACTCCTACGAGCAGTACTTC. The gene calls are TRBV9 and TRBJ2-7; TRBD2 matches at 7 bases. Germline CDR1 reads SGDLS; CDR2 reads YYNGEE. Unmatched junction bases numbered 6, after V lost 6 bases and J lost 0 bases. The CDR3 contains 14 residues.

This clone was seen a handful of times. This sequence joins TRBV27 and TRBJ1-6; D gene uncertain. The CDR3 totals 16 residues. V gave up 4 bases and J gave up 11 bases, with 21 bases separating them. Germline CDR1 is MNHEY and CDR2 is SMNVEV (reference sequence). The DNA of the CDR3 is TGTGCCAGCAGTTGGCACCGGGAGGTTGAGTCGGCACCCCTCCACTTT. Its translation is CASSWHREVESAPLHF.